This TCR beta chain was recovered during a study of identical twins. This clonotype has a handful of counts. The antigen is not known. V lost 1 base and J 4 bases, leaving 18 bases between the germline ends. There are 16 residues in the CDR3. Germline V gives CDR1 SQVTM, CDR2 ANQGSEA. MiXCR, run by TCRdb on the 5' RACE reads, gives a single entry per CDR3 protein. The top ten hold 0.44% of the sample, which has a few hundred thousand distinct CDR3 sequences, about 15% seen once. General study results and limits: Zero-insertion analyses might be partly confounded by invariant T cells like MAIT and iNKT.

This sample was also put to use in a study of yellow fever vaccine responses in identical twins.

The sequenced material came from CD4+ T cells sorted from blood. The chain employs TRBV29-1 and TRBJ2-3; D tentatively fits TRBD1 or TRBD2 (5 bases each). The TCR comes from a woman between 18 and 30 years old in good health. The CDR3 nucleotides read TGCAGCGTTGAAGGGGGGACGGTTATGGGTCCAGATACGCAGTATTTT. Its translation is CSVEGGTVMGPDTQYF.